The 13 T cell receptor beta chains listed next were all sequenced from one sample in a study of metastatic and nonmetastatic thyroid tumors. All patients were treatment-naive before thyroid surgery. With MiXCR, TCRdb reprocessed the PCR reads. The sample consists of around 21,000 clones, 35% to 40% of them appearing once. The source material was tumor tissue. These receptors all come from a female donor with papillary thyroid cancer or a benign thyroid nodule (not recorded which). Some clones in this sample may be carry-over from other donors' samples.

The chain links TRBV5-1 to TRBJ2-3; tentatively, D is TRBD2 (6 bases). Trimming took 1 base from V and 2 from J, leaving 14 bases between them. Germline V CDR1 and CDR2: SGHRS, YFSETQ. CDR3 size: 16 residues. The CDR3, as DNA: TGCGCCAGCAGCTTGACCGGGACTGCATCCACAGATACGCAGTATTTT. Its translation is CASSLTGTASTDTQYF. Complete variable domain (other parts from reference TRBV5-1 and TRBJ2-3): KAGVTQTPRYLIKTRGQQVTLSCSPISGHRSVSWYQQTPGQGLQFLFEYFSETQRNKGNFPGRFSGRQFSNSRSEMNVSTLELGDSALYLCASSLTGTASTDTQYFGPGTRLTVL.

This clone was seen a few times. The rearrangement joins TRBV19 to TRBJ1-2; D might be TRBD1 (5 bases). The CDR3 totals 14 residues. The germline V gene encodes CDR1 LNHDA and CDR2 SQIVND (reference sequence). The ends were cut back, 9 bases at V and 3 bases at J, with 17 bases in the middle. In DNA, the CDR3 is TGTGCCAGCACCCCGGGGCAGGGACACTATGGCTACACCTTC. The encoded protein is CASTPGQGHYGYTF.

The genes are TRBV11-3 and TRBJ2-7; TRBD1 aligns across 11 bases. Germline V lookup: CDR1 SGHNT, CDR2 YENEEA. This CDR3 region has 14 residues. V lost 5 bases, J lost 4 bases, and 4 bases stayed unmatched. The CDR3 is CASSDRDRGYEQYF. CDR3 nucleotides: TGTGCCAGCAGCGACCGGGACAGGGGGTACGAGCAGTACTTC.

This chain joins TRBV20-1 and TRBJ2-7; 12 nucleotides line up with TRBD2. V gave up 4 bases and J gave up 4 bases; unmatched junction bases: 8. The CDR3 length is 15 residues. Germline V gene data show CDR1 as DFQATT and CDR2 as SNEGSKA (reference sequence). The CDR3 sequence: CSAIDLTSGRYEQYF. The CDR3 nucleotides are TGCAGTGCTATAGATCTGACTAGCGGGAGATACGAGCAGTACTTC.

This clone has just a few counts. V gene TRBV6-6 combines with J gene TRBJ2-1; 14 bases are a match to TRBD2. Germline V gene data show CDR1 as MNHNY and CDR2 as SVGAGI (reference sequence). The CDR3 runs to 18 residues. V gave up 6 bases and J gave up 2 bases; unmatched junction bases: 9. The CDR3 nucleotides are TGTGCCAGCAGCCGGACGGGACTAGCGGGGGATACCTACAATGAGCAGTTCTTC. Protein product: CASSRTGLAGDTYNEQFF.

The chain carries TRBV9 and TRBJ2-7, with TRBD1 matching 7 bases. The germline CDR1 and CDR2 sequences are SGDLS and YYNGEE. The trim removed 4 bases at V and 5 bases at J, leaving 18 bases unmatched. The CDR3 loop spans 17 amino acids. CDR3 region: CASSPGPPLTGMNEQYF. CDR3 coding DNA: TGTGCCAGCAGCCCAGGCCCCCCACTGACAGGGATGAACGAGCAGTACTTC.

This clone was observed a few times. The chain links TRBV28 to TRBJ2-7, with 7 bases that match TRBD2. Unmatched junction bases numbered 21, after V lost 10 bases and J lost 6 bases. The germline V gene encodes CDR1 MDHEN and CDR2 SYDVKM. The length of the CDR3 is 16 residues. The CDR3 here is CATTSGSGATRGEQYF. The CDR3 DNA is TGTGCCACAACCAGTGGAAGCGGGGCAACGAGGGGCGAGCAGTACTTC.

The V and J genes are TRBV30 and TRBJ2-5; D unclear. Germline values: CDR1 GTSNPN, CDR2 SVGIG (reference sequence). The CDR3 is 9 residues long. The V gene lost 3 bases and the J gene lost 4 bases, with 0 bases spanning the gap. CDR3 sequence: CAWRETQYF. CDR3 in DNA: TGTGCCTGGAGAGAGACCCAGTACTTC.

The V call is TRBV20-1, the J call TRBJ2-3, with TRBD2 identical over 7 bases. With 1 base clipped from V and 0 bases from J, the junction kept 7 bases outside the gene matches. Per germline, CDR1 DFQATT and CDR2 SNEGSKA (reference sequence). The CDR3 extends over 16 amino acids. Written as DNA, the CDR3 is TGCAGTGCTAGAGTCCTGAGCGGGGCAAGCACAGATACGCAGTATTTT. It translates to CSARVLSGASTDTQYF.

This clone showed up just a few times. This chain links TRBV10-1 with TRBJ2-7; D is undetermined. V dropped 3 bases and J dropped 1 base, with 7 bases sitting between them. Looked up from germline, CDR1 is WNHNN and CDR2 is SYGVQD (reference sequence). The CDR3 loop spans 13 amino acids. CDR3 DNA: TGCGCCAGCAGTGAAGGGTCTTCCTACGAGCAGTACTTC. Amino acids: CASSEGSSYEQYF.

This sequence joins TRBV2 and TRBJ2-7; D uncertain. Trimming removed 5 bases at V and 5 bases at J, with 10 bases between. From germline, CDR1 is SNHLY and CDR2 FYNNEI. The CDR3 sequence is 12 residues long. The CDR3 DNA follows: TGTGCCAGCAGTAGTTCCTGGAACGAGCAGTACTTC. Residues: CASSSSWNEQYF.

The genes are TRBV10-1 and TRBJ2-7, with D tentatively TRBD2 (5 bases). CDR1 WNHNN and CDR2 SYGVQD come from the germline V gene (reference sequence). The CDR3 contains 15 residues. V dropped 3 bases and J dropped 6 bases, with 18 bases sitting between them. This CDR3 is CASSELATSSGEQYF. CDR3 DNA: TGCGCCAGCAGTGAATTAGCGACGTCCTCGGGCGAGCAGTACTTC.

The V gene is TRBV6-1, the J gene TRBJ1-2; TRBD1 matches at 7 bases. Looked up from germline, CDR1 is MNHNS and CDR2 is SASEGT. This CDR3 contains 13 residues. With V trimmed by 5 bases and J by 7 bases, 7 bases remained unmatched. CDR3 DNA: TGTGCCAGCAGTCCAACAGGGGCAGGTGGCTACACCTTC. It is translated as CASSPTGAGGYTF.